This T cell receptor (beta chain) was captured by sequencing in a study of T cells after somatic rescue of genetic block. Comments on this clone: One end of the junction fails to match germline, which may point to a read error.

Sequenced by immunoSEQ multiplex PCR; TCRdb stores in-frame clones only, minus some. The sample has approximately 8,000 clones, around 75% seen once; the top ten hold around 25%. Germline CDR1 MGHRA, CDR2 YSYEKL. This CDR3 region has 15 residues. This chain uses TRBV4-1 with TRBJ2-7; D gene unclear. The sequence derives from a boy under 18. Sequencing input: peripheral blood mononuclear cells (PBMCs). The DNA of the CDR3 is TGCGCCAGCACCCAAGTAGAACACGGCTCCTACGAGCAGTACTTC. Residues: CASTQVEHGSYEQYF.